What follows is one T cell receptor (beta chain) and its context. What it binds is not known. The sample is drawn from a study of vaccination effects on CD4 cells after COVID-19. Background on the study: Sampling occurred a median 72 days post second dose, range 14 to 241.

The CDR3 spans 15 residues. Looked up from germline, CDR1 is MDHEN and CDR2 is SYDVKM. V lost 6 bases and J lost 0; bases outside the gene matches: 4. ViraFEST used viral peptide pools to expand antigen-specific CD4+ T cells before sequencing. Isolation of CD4+ T cells took place after nine to ten days of culture. Two-dose vaccination with either BNT162b2 or mRNA-1273 was given to the participants. The culture medium for approximately 1.9 million PBMC per well included 8.5 to 10 IU/ml IL-2 and about 10 ug/ml peptides. Sequencing was performed with immunoSEQ multiplex PCR; in TCRdb, only in-frame clones are kept and a portion is missing. The repertoire holds 64,000 or so clones, about 78% seen once, with 1.5% to 2% in the top ten.

The material was CD4+ T cells from PBMCs cultured with HCoV-OC43 spike peptides, obtained after COVID-19 vaccination. The subset denotes: HCoV-OC43 spike overlapping peptide pool stimulation. This chain uses TRBV28 with TRBJ1-5; 8 nucleotides match TRBD1. The sequence was collected from a human donor who received a COVID-19 vaccine. The CDR3 protein is CASRTGEVSNQPQHF. As DNA, the CDR3 is TGTGCCAGCAGGACAGGGGAGGTTAGCAATCAGCCCCAGCATTTT.